The 14 T cell receptor beta chains listed next were all sequenced from one sample in a study of cytomegalovirus exposure and HLA in healthy donors. A multiplex PCR was run with 60 Vbeta primers and 13 Jbeta primers. Generated by immunoSEQ multiplex PCR, the TCRdb table keeps only in-frame clones and is missing some. This sample has 100,000 or so clones; 70% to 80% occur once, and the top ten carry about 2.2%. The sample was PBMCs. The receptors were gathered from a man between 25 and 39 years old in good health and CMV-seronegative.

The gene calls are TRBV4-2 and TRBJ1-1; the D is unclear. CDR1 is LGHNA and CDR2 is YNFKEQ in the germline V gene. The CDR3 length is 13 residues. The V end was cut by 3 bases, the J end by 0 bases, with 5 bases between. CDR3 coding DNA: TGTGCCAGCAGCCAGGCAATGAACACTGAAGCTTTCTTT. The encoded protein is CASSQAMNTEAFF.

The chain has TRBV5-1 and TRBJ2-7; 9 bases align to TRBD1. The germline gives CDR1 SGHRS, CDR2 YFSETQ. The CDR3 runs to 17 residues. Trimming at V came to 1 base and at J to 1 base, leaving 9 bases not matched to a gene. The CDR3 DNA follows: TGCGCCAGCAGCTTGTCCGCAGGGACAGGGCCGTCCTACGAGCAGTACTTC. This codes for CASSLSAGTGPSYEQYF.

The CDR3, as DNA: TGTGCCAGCAGTTCGGGACAGGGGGGAGAAAAACTGTTTTTT. It is translated as CASSSGQGGEKLFF. This rearrangement joins TRBV28 to TRBJ1-4; 11 nucleotides match TRBD1. CDR3 size: 14 residues. V shed 4 bases and J 8 bases; nucleotides not matched to a gene: 3. Germline values: CDR1 MDHEN, CDR2 SYDVKM.

This clone was picked up one time. The CDR3 DNA follows: TGCGCCAGCAGCTTGGGACAGGTCGCCTACGAGCAGTACTTC. This translates into CASSLGQVAYEQYF. V and J are TRBV5-1 and TRBJ2-7; D possibly corresponds to TRBD1 (6 bases). Germline V lookup: CDR1 SGHRS, CDR2 YFSETQ. Trimming pared 0 bases from V and 2 bases from J, leaving 9 bases between. This CDR3 is 14 amino acids long.

The chain uses TRBV7-2 and TRBJ2-7; 10 bases are a match to TRBD2. Trimming at V came to 4 bases and at J to 6 bases, leaving 9 bases not matched to a gene. The CDR3 length is 15 residues. CDR1 is SGHTA and CDR2 is FQGNSA in the germline V gene. CDR3 in DNA: TGTGCCAGCAGCTCCCAGGGATTAGCGGGAGGCGAGCAGTACTTC. Translation: CASSSQGLAGGEQYF. The whole variable domain, filled in from reference TRBV7-2 and TRBJ2-7, reads GAGVSQSPSNKVTEKGKDVELRCDPISGHTALYWYRQSLGQGLEFLIYFQGNSAPDKSGLPSDRFSAERTGGSVSTLTIQRTQQEDSAVYLCASSSQGLAGGEQYFGPGTRLTVT.

For this clone: Other DNA sequences in this sample translate to the same CDR3. This rearrangement joins TRBV27 to TRBJ1-2; D gene unclear. The CDR3 contains 13 residues. Germline assignment: CDR1 MNHEY and CDR2 SMNVEV (reference sequence). V was cut by 3 bases and J by 2 bases, with 7 bases left in between. CDR3 in DNA: TGTGCCAGCAGTTTGGGAGGAAACTATGGCTACACCTTC. Its protein product is CASSLGGNYGYTF.

The J gene is TRBJ1-1, the V gene TRBV10-1; no clear D. CDR3 length: 15 residues. CDR1 WNHNN and CDR2 SYGVQD come from the germline V gene (reference sequence). Trimming took 4 bases from V and 3 from J, leaving 15 bases between them. CDR3: CASSGQTSGYTEAFF. The CDR3 region has the DNA TGCGCCAGCAGTGGCCAGACGAGCGGGTACACTGAAGCTTTCTTT.

The J gene is TRBJ1-1, the V gene TRBV29-1; D may be TRBD1 (5 bases). Per the germline V gene, CDR1 is SQVTM and CDR2 is ANQGSEA. This CDR3 contains 13 residues. V shed 4 bases and J shed 4 bases, with 13 bases lying between them. The DNA for the CDR3 is TGCAGCGTTGCGGATCCCCAGGGCACTGAAGCTTTCTTT. Its translation: CSVADPQGTEAFF.

CDR3 protein: CASSLRGQGYGYTF. The CDR3 bases are TGTGCCAGCAGCTTAAGGGGACAGGGGTATGGCTACACCTTC. This chain connects TRBV7-2 to TRBJ1-2, with TRBD1 identical over 10 bases. This CDR3 contains 14 residues. CDR1 is SGHTA, CDR2 FQGNSA, per germline. J gave up 5 bases and V 2 bases, and 2 bases lay outside the gene matches. Full variable domain (missing parts from reference TRBV7-2 and TRBJ1-2): GAGVSQSPSNKVTEKGKDVELRCDPISGHTALYWYRQSLGQGLEFLIYFQGNSAPDKSGLPSDRFSAERTGGSVSTLTIQRTQQEDSAVYLCASSLRGQGYGYTFGSGTRLTVV.

This chain uses TRBV5-4 with TRBJ2-1; the D is unclear. The germline V and J ends were trimmed by 0 bases and 9 bases, with 10 bases remaining between them. This CDR3 is built from 13 residues. CDR1 is SGHNT, CDR2 YYREEE, per germline (reference sequence). The CDR3 sequence is CASSLEFSSEQFF. CDR3 nucleotide sequence: TGTGCCAGCAGCTTGGAATTTAGTTCTGAGCAGTTCTTC. The whole variable domain, remainder taken from reference TRBV5-4 and TRBJ2-1, is ETGVTQSPTHLIKTRGQQVTLRCSSQSGHNTVSWYQQALGQGPQFIFQYYREEENGRGNFPPRFSGLQFPNYSSELNVNALELDDSALYLCASSLEFSSEQFFGPGTRLTVL.

Turning to this clone: The sample contains more than one DNA sequence encoding this CDR3. V gene TRBV2 combines with J gene TRBJ1-1, with D possibly TRBD1 on 6 matching bases. Germline V CDR1 and CDR2: SNHLY, FYNNEI. CDR3 length: 13 amino acids. V was shortened by 6 bases and J by 1 base, with 9 bases between the two germline ends. Here the CDR3 DNA reads TGTGCCAGCAGCGAACAGGGGAACACTGAAGCTTTCTTT. Translated: CASSEQGNTEAFF. The full variable domain, with the rest looked up from reference TRBV2 and TRBJ1-1, is EPEVTQTPSHQVTQMGQEVILRCVPISNHLYFYWYRQILGQKVEFLVSFYNNEISEKSEIFDDQFSVERPDGSNFTLKIRSTKLEDSAMYFCASSEQGNTEAFFGQGTRLTVV.

The J gene is TRBJ1-1, the V gene TRBV9; D is possibly TRBD1 (6 bases). Looked up from germline, CDR1 is SGDLS and CDR2 is YYNGEE. Trimming cost V 6 bases and J 0 bases, with 9 bases left between them. The CDR3 loop spans 13 amino acids. The CDR3 loop reads CASNRVVNTEAFF. The DNA of the CDR3 is TGTGCCAGCAACAGGGTCGTGAACACTGAAGCTTTCTTT.

Of note for this clone: The same CDR3 also results from other DNA sequences found in this sample. The chain carries TRBV9 and TRBJ1-1; a possible D gene is TRBD1 (5 bases). Deletions cut 4 bases from V and 1 base from J, with 8 bases between. This CDR3 region has 13 residues. Germline-derived CDR1 and CDR2 are SGDLS and YYNGEE. This CDR3 reads CASSPTGNTEAFF. CDR3 nucleotides: TGTGCCAGCAGCCCAACAGGGAACACTGAAGCTTTCTTT.

V usage is TRBV6-6 and J usage is TRBJ2-3, with D hard to call. V dropped 5 bases and J dropped 4 bases, with 4 bases sitting between them. Germline-derived CDR1 and CDR2 are MNHNY and SVGAGI (reference sequence). The CDR3 length is 11 residues. In nucleotides, the CDR3 is TGTGCCAGCAGTCCGTCAGATACGCAGTATTTT. Protein sequence: CASSPSDTQYF.